Shown below are 22 T cell receptor beta chains from a single sample sequenced in a study of cytomegalovirus exposure and HLA in healthy donors (dated by TCRdb to 2015 to 2018). Libraries were built with the immunoSEQ multiplex PCR assay. For the multiplex PCR, a mixture combining 60 forward primers for TCR Vbeta segments and 13 reverse primers for TCR Jbeta segments was used. In its TCRdb copy, this immuneACCESS table keeps in-frame sequences only and misses some clones. Where compared with another copy, unresolved V genes explain less than half of these, and the others have no known cause. Present in this sample are 180,000 or so clones, around three quarters of which were seen just once. Less than 2.5% of the sample is taken by the ten largest. The specimen was PBMCs. These TCRs come from a woman aged 50 to 65 in good health and CMV-seronegative.

This chain's CDR3 is CASSRQGWTEAFF. For the CDR3, the DNA is TGTGCCAGCAGTCGACAGGGCTGGACTGAAGCTTTCTTT. This rearrangement joins TRBV27 to TRBJ1-1, with 7 bases identical to TRBD1. The germline CDR1 and CDR2 sequences are MNHEY and SMNVEV (reference sequence). Trimming cost V 5 bases and J 5 bases; bases outside gene matches: 5. The CDR3 loop spans 13 amino acids.

J is TRBJ2-7 and V is TRBV6-1, with 7 bases fitting TRBD1. V shed 4 bases and J 6 bases; nucleotides not matched to a gene: 6. The CDR3 is 13 amino acids. In germline, CDR1 is MNHNS, CDR2 SASEGT. CDR3 sequence reads: CASSAKQGTEQYF. The CDR3 coding sequence is TGTGCCAGCAGTGCTAAACAGGGGACCGAGCAGTACTTC.

The rearrangement uses TRBV7-2 and TRBJ1-1; D possibly corresponds to TRBD1 (6 bases). This CDR3 spans 15 amino acids. Trimming shortened V by 1 base and J by 3 bases, and 12 bases separated the two germline ends. Germline V lookup: CDR1 SGHTA, CDR2 FQGNSA. The CDR3: CASSLVPGVDTEAFF. The CDR3 region has the DNA TGTGCCAGCAGCTTAGTCCCAGGGGTCGACACTGAAGCTTTCTTT.

This chain uses TRBV7-2 with TRBJ1-3; 7 bases align to TRBD1. CDR3 length: 13 residues. V was pared by 5 bases and J by 5 bases, with 3 bases of the junction left unmatched. Germline V gene lookup returns CDR1 SGHTA and CDR2 FQGNSA. Here the CDR3 reads CASSRQGRNTIYF. Written as DNA, the CDR3 is TGTGCCAGCAGCCGACAGGGCAGAAACACCATATATTTT. The full variable domain, its missing parts supplied by reference TRBV7-2 and TRBJ1-3, is GAGVSQSPSNKVTEKGKDVELRCDPISGHTALYWYRQSLGQGLEFLIYFQGNSAPDKSGLPSDRFSAERTGGSVSTLTIQRTQQEDSAVYLCASSRQGRNTIYFGEGSWLTVV.

This chain uses TRBV5-5 with TRBJ1-5; D unresolved. Trimming left V 4 bases short and J 6 bases short, with 11 bases between. Per the germline V gene, CDR1 is SGHKS and CDR2 is YYEKEE (reference sequence). The CDR3 sequence is 13 residues long. CDR3 in DNA: TGTGCCAGCAGCAGTACCCGGGGTCAGCCCCAGCATTTT. Amino acid sequence: CASSSTRGQPQHF.

The rearrangement uses TRBV2 and TRBJ2-5; D perhaps matches TRBD2 (6 bases). The length of the CDR3 is 13 residues. V was pared by 6 bases and J by 4 bases, with 12 bases between. Germline V gives CDR1 SNHLY, CDR2 FYNNEI. The CDR3 sequence is CASSARDLETQYF. As DNA, the CDR3 is TGTGCCAGCAGCGCCCGGGACTTAGAGACCCAGTACTTC.

The chain carries TRBV7-9 and TRBJ1-5; 8 bases are a match to TRBD1. CDR3 length: 18 residues. With 1 base clipped from V and 0 bases from J, the junction kept 8 bases outside the gene matches. Per germline, CDR1 SEHNR and CDR2 FQNEAQ (reference sequence). As DNA, the CDR3 is TGTGCCAGCAGCTTAGGCGGGTCAGGGGGCTTTAGCAATCAGCCCCAGCATTTT. Protein sequence: CASSLGGSGGFSNQPQHF.

This chain joins TRBV5-4 and TRBJ2-1; 14 positions match TRBD2. CDR1 SGHNT and CDR2 YYREEE come from the germline V gene (reference sequence). The CDR3 loop spans 16 amino acids. Trimming removed 3 bases from V and 6 bases from J; junction bases left unmatched: 5. The CDR3 protein is CASSSPGTSGSNEQFF. The CDR3 DNA sequence: TGTGCCAGCAGCTCGCCCGGGACTAGCGGGAGCAATGAGCAGTTCTTC.

About this clone: Different DNA sequences within this sample yield the same CDR3. The chain recombines TRBV7-2 with TRBJ1-6; TRBD1 aligns across 9 bases. Germline V CDR1 and CDR2: SGHTA, FQGNSA. This CDR3 contains 14 residues. Trimming removed 4 bases from V and 11 bases from J; junction bases left unmatched: 6. Here the CDR3 DNA reads TGTGCCAGCAGCTCGGGACAGGGTACTGCACCCCTCCACTTT. Protein product: CASSSGQGTAPLHF.

The chain employs TRBV7-5 and TRBJ2-7; TRBD1, the D gene given by the table, was not confirmed from the DNA. TRBV7-5 is a listed pseudogene. The CDR3 loop spans 22 amino acids. Here the CDR3 reads CARSRGLLNVRKQGKSSYEQYF. CDR3 DNA sequence: TGTGCCAGAAGCCGCGGCCTCCTTAATGTCCGTAAACAGGGGAAAAGCTCCTACGAGCAGTACTTC.

This clone turned up a few times. The V and J genes are TRBV28 and TRBJ1-5, with 8 bases aligning to TRBD1. The CDR3 is 14 amino acids. Germline CDR1 MDHEN, CDR2 SYDVKM. With V trimmed by 5 bases and J by 1 base, 1 base remained unmatched. The CDR3 region is CASSRTGSNQPQHF. The CDR3 DNA reads TGTGCCAGCAGTCGGACAGGGAGCAATCAGCCCCAGCATTTT.

The chain is built from TRBV5-4 and TRBJ2-7; 10 nucleotides match TRBD2. Trimming cost V 0 bases and J 3 bases; bases outside gene matches: 6. CDR1 is SGHNT, CDR2 YYREEE, per germline (reference sequence). The CDR3 consists of 16 residues. This CDR3 reads CASSLGALAGNYEQYF. DNA of the CDR3: TGTGCCAGCAGCTTGGGGGCACTAGCGGGAAACTACGAGCAGTACTTC.

V and J are TRBV9 and TRBJ2-3, with 7 bases fitting TRBD1. The junction had 8 bases not matched to a gene; V was cut back by 2 bases and J by 5 bases. The CDR3 loop spans 15 amino acids. Germline V gene lookup returns CDR1 SGDLS and CDR2 YYNGEE. CDR3 in DNA: TGTGCCAGCAGCGTCCCCACAGGGGTAGGAGATACGCAGTATTTT. This gives the protein CASSVPTGVGDTQYF.

This chain uses TRBV6-5 with TRBJ1-2; D is unclear. This CDR3 is 12 amino acids long. The ends were cut back, 4 bases at V and 5 bases at J, with 8 bases in the middle. Per germline, CDR1 MNHEY and CDR2 SVGAGI. The CDR3 here is CASSFPGYGYTF. As DNA, the CDR3 is TGTGCCAGCAGTTTCCCGGGATATGGCTACACCTTC.

The chain combines TRBV6-5 with TRBJ1-3, with a possible D match to TRBD1 (6 bases). Germline V CDR1 and CDR2: MNHEY, SVGAGI. This CDR3 spans 14 amino acids. Trimming cost V 8 bases and J 4 bases, with 15 bases left between them. DNA for the CDR3: TGTGCCAGCCGACCCGACAGGTTCGGAAACACCATATATTTT. Translating it yields CASRPDRFGNTIYF.

The V call is TRBV7-8, the J call TRBJ2-5; 10 bases are shared with TRBD2. Germline lookup yields CDR1 SGHVS and CDR2 FQNEAQ. This CDR3 region has 15 residues. The trim removed 5 bases at V and 3 bases at J, leaving 6 bases unmatched. This CDR3 reads CASSAPGLAKETQYF. The DNA of the CDR3 is TGTGCCAGCAGCGCACCGGGACTAGCGAAAGAGACCCAGTACTTC.

The rearrangement links TRBV18 to TRBJ1-1; D might be TRBD1 (6 bases). The CDR3 is 16 amino acids. Germline CDR1 is KGHSH and CDR2 is LQKENI. The germline V and J ends were trimmed by 3 bases and 0 bases, with 14 bases remaining between them. CDR3 residues: CASSPGTTKMNTEAFF. The CDR3, as DNA: TGTGCCAGCTCACCCGGGACAACGAAGATGAACACTGAAGCTTTCTTT.

The chain has TRBV7-8 and TRBJ2-1; 7 bases fit TRBD1. V was clipped by 2 bases and J by 7 bases; unmatched bases: 5. The germline CDR1 and CDR2 sequences are SGHVS and FQNEAQ. The CDR3 consists of 14 residues. The CDR3 DNA reads TGTGCCAGCAGCTTACAAGGGACAGTAAATGAGCAGTTCTTC. It encodes CASSLQGTVNEQFF.

This chain uses TRBV18 with TRBJ1-5; D might be TRBD1 (5 bases). Per germline, CDR1 KGHSH and CDR2 LQKENI. The CDR3 is made up of 15 amino acids. Trimming removed 8 bases at V and 0 bases at J, with 14 bases between. This CDR3 is CASDTTGGSNQPQHF. As DNA, the CDR3 is TGTGCCAGCGACACCACGGGGGGTAGCAATCAGCCCCAGCATTTT.

This clone was seen only once. The J gene is TRBJ1-3, the V gene TRBV27, with 8 bases fitting TRBD1. CDR1 and CDR2 (germline): MNHEY, SMNVEV (reference sequence). J gave up 0 bases and V 2 bases, and 9 bases lay outside the gene matches. The CDR3 runs to 18 residues. CDR3 sequence (DNA): TGTGCCAGCAGTTTAGTTGCCTTCGGACAGGGCTCTGGAAACACCATATATTTT. Translation gives CASSLVAFGQGSGNTIYF.

Worth noting for this clone: Additional DNA sequences in this sample encode the identical CDR3. The chain recombines TRBV6-1 with TRBJ2-3, with D possibly being TRBD1 (5 bases). Germline V gene data show CDR1 as MNHNS and CDR2 as SASEGT. Trimming removed 2 bases at V and 3 bases at J, with 9 bases between. The CDR3 sequence is 14 residues long. The DNA for the CDR3 is TGTGCCAGCAGTGAAAGGGGATTAACAGATACGCAGTATTTT. Protein sequence: CASSERGLTDTQYF.

This chain connects TRBV19 to TRBJ1-3; tentatively, D is TRBD1 (5 bases). V was clipped by 6 bases and J by 1 base, with 13 bases between them. This CDR3 has 15 amino acids. Germline V gives CDR1 LNHDA, CDR2 SQIVND (reference sequence). As DNA, the CDR3 is TGTGCCAGTAGCGTGGAGGGGCTTTCTGGAAACACCATATATTTT. Its translation: CASSVEGLSGNTIYF. The variable domain in full, with the rest retrieved from reference TRBV19 and TRBJ1-3, is DGGITQSPKYLFRKEGQNVTLSCEQNLNHDAMYWYRQDPGQGLRLIYYSQIVNDFQKGDIAEGYSVSREKKESFPLTVTSAQKNPTAFYLCASSVEGLSGNTIYFGEGSWLTVV.